This entry is about one T cell receptor (beta chain). The data originate from a study of control samples from healthy donors and cancer patients. Only in-frame clones appear in the TCRdb table, and some are missing; sequencing was by immunoSEQ multiplex PCR. The top ten hold 1.5% to 2% of the sample, which has about 28,000 clones, approximately 87% seen once. Germline assignment: CDR1 SNHLY and CDR2 FYNNEI. This CDR3 contains 18 residues. The ends lost 5 bases at V and 2 bases at J; junction bases unmatched: 16. The rearrangement links TRBV2 to TRBJ1-2; TRBD1 matches 8 bases. This TCR was sampled from a woman in her 40s with lung cancer. The specimen was PBMCs. The CDR3 sequence is CASSSNRYRDRHNYGYTF. The CDR3 region has the DNA TGTGCCAGCAGTTCCAATAGATATAGGGACAGGCACAACTATGGCTACACCTTC.